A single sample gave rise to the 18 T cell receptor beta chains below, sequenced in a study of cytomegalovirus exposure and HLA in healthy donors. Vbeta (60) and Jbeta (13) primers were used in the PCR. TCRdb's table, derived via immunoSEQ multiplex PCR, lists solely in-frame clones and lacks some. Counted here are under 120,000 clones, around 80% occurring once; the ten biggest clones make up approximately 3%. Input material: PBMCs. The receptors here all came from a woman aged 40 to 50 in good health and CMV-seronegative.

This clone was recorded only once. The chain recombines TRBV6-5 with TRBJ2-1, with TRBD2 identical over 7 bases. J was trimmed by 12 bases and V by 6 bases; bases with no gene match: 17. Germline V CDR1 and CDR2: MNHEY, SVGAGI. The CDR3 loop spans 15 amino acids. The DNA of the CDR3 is TGTGCCAGCAGACCGACCCCAACATCGCCTAGCGGGCAGTTCTTC. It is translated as CASRPTPTSPSGQFF.

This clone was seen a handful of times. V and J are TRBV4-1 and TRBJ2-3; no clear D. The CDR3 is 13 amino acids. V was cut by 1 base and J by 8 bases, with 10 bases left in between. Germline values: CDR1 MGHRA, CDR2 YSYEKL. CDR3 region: CASSQGLRGTQYF. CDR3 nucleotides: TGCGCCAGCAGCCAAGGGCTTCGTGGTACGCAGTATTTT.

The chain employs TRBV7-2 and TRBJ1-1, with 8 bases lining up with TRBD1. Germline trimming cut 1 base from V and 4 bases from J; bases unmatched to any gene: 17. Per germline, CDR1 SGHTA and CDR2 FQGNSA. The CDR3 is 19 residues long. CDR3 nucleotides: TGTGCCAGCAGCTTAGTCCCCTTATCCCCGACAGGGGCGGGCACTGAAGCTTTCTTT. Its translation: CASSLVPLSPTGAGTEAFF.

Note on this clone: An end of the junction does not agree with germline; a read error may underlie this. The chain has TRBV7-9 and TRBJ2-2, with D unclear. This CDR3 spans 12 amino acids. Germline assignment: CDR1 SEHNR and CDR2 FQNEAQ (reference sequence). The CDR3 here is CSSTQQTGELFF. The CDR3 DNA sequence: TGTTCCAGCACCCAACAGACCGGGGAGCTGTTTTTT.

The CDR3, as DNA: TGTGCCAGCAGCTTGGAGACAGGGCCATACTATGGCTACACCTTC. It specifies CASSLETGPYYGYTF. This chain uses TRBV7-2 with TRBJ1-2, with TRBD1 matching over 7 bases. Germline lookup yields CDR1 SGHTA and CDR2 FQGNSA. The trim removed 3 bases at V and 3 bases at J, leaving 7 bases unmatched. The CDR3 runs 15 residues.

CDR3 coding DNA: TGTGCCAGTGGGGCGGTTAGCACAGATACGCAGTATTTT. Protein product: CASGAVSTDTQYF. The rearrangement uses TRBV19 and TRBJ2-3; a possible D gene is TRBD1 (5 bases). This CDR3 spans 13 amino acids. Germline CDR1 LNHDA, CDR2 SQIVND (reference sequence). Trimming removed 8 bases from V and 0 bases from J, with 9 bases in between.

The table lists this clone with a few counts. CDR3 loop: CATRTSGIGTDTQYF. Here the CDR3 DNA reads TGTGCCACTCGGACTAGCGGGATAGGGACAGATACGCAGTATTTT. This chain uses TRBV10-3 with TRBJ2-3; TRBD2 matches 12 bases. With V trimmed by 10 bases and J by 3 bases, 8 bases remained unmatched. This CDR3 has 15 residues. Germline V gives CDR1 ENHRY, CDR2 SYGVKD.

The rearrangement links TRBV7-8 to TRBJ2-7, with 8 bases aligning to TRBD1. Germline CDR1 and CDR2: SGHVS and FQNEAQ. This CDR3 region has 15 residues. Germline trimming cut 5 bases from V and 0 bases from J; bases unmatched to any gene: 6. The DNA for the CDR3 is TGTGCCAGCAGCCCATCGACAGGGGACTCCTACGAGCAGTACTTC. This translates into CASSPSTGDSYEQYF.

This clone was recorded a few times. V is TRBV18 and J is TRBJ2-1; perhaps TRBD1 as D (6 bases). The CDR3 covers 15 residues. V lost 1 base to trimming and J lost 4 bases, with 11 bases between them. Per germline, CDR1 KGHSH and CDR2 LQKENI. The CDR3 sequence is CASSPRTGYYNEQFF. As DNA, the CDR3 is TGTGCCAGCTCACCACGTACAGGGTATTACAATGAGCAGTTCTTC.

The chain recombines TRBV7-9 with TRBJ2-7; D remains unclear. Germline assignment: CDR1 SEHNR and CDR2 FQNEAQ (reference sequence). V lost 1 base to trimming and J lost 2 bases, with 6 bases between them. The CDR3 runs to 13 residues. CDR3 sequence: CASSLGGPYEQYF. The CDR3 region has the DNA TGTGCCAGCAGCTTAGGCGGCCCCTACGAGCAGTACTTC.

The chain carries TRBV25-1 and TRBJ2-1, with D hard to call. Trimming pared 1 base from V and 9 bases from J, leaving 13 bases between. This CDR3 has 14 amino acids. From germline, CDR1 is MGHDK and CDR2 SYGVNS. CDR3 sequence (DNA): TGTGCCAGCAGTGAATTCTCACAAACGGGTGAGCAGTTCTTC. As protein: CASSEFSQTGEQFF.

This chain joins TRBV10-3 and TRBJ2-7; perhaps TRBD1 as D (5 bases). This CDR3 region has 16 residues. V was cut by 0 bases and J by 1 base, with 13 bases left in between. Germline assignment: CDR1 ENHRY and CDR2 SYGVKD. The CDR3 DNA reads TGTGCCATCAGTGAGTCGGCCAGGGAAAGTTCCTACGAGCAGTACTTC. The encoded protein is CAISESARESSYEQYF.

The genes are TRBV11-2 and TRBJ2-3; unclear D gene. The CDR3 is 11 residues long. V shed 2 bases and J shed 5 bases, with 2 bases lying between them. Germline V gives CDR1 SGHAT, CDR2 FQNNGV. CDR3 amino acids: CASSLRDTQYF. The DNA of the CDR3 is TGTGCCAGCAGCTTACGAGATACGCAGTATTTT.

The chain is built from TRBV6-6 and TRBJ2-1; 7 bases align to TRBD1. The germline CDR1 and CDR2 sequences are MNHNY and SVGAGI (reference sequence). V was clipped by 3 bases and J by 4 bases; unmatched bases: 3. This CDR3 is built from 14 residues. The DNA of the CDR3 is TGTGCCAGCAGTTATAGGGGGCGATACAATGAGCAGTTCTTC. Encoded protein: CASSYRGRYNEQFF.

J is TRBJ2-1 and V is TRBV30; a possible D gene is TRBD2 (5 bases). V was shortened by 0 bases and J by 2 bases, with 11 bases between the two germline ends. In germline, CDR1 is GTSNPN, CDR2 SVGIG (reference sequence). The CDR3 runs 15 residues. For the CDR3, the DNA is TGTGCCTGGAGTGTACGTGGGAGTACCTACAATGAGCAGTTCTTC. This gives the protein CAWSVRGSTYNEQFF. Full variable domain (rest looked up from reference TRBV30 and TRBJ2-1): SQTIHQWPATLVQPVGSPLSLECTVEGTSNPNLYWYRQAAGRGLQLLFYSVGIGQISSEVPQNLSASRPQDRQFILSSKKLLLSDSGFYLCAWSVRGSTYNEQFFGPGTRLTVL.

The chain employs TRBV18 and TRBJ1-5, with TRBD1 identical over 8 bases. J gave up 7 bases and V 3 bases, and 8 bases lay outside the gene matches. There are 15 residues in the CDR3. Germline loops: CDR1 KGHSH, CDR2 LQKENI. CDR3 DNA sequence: TGTGCCAGCTCACCTTTCGGGACAGGTCTGCAGCCCCAGCATTTT. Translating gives CASSPFGTGLQPQHF.

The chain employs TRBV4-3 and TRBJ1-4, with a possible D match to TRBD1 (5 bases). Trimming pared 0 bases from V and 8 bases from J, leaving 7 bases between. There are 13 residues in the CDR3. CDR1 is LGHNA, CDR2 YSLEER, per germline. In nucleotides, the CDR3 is TGCGCCAGCAGCCAAGATCGGGGGGAAAAACTGTTTTTT. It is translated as CASSQDRGEKLFF.

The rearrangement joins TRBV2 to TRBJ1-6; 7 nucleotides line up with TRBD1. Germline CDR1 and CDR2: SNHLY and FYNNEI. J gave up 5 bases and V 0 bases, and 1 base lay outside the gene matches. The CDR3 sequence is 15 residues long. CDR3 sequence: CASSEAGGDNSPLHF. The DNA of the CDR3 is TGTGCCAGCAGTGAAGCAGGGGGCGATAATTCACCCCTCCACTTT.